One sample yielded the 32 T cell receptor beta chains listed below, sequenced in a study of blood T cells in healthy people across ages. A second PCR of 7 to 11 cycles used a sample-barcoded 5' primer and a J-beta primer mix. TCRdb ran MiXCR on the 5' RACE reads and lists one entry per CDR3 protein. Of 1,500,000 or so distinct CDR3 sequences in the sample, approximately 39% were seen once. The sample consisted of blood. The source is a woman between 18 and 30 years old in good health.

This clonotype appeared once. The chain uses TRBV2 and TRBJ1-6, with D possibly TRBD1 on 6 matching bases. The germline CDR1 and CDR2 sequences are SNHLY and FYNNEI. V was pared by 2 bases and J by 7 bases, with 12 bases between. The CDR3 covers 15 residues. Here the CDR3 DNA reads TGTGCCAGCAGTGAAAACAGGGTTGCCAATTCACCCCTCCACTTT. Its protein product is CASSENRVANSPLHF. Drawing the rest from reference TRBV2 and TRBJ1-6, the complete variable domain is EPEVTQTPSHQVTQMGQEVILRCVPISNHLYFYWYRQILGQKVEFLVSFYNNEISEKSEIFDDQFSVERPDGSNFTLKIRSTKLEDSAMYFCASSENRVANSPLHFGNGTRLTVT.

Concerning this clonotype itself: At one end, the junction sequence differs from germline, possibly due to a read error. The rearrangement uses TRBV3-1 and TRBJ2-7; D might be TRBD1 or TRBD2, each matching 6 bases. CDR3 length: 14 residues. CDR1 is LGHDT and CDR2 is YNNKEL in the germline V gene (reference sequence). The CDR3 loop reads CVSSQGGQTYEQYF. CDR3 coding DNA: TGTGTCAGCAGCCAAGGGGGGCAGACCTACGAGCAGTACTTC.

CDR3: CASSVDSLNEQYF. The DNA for the CDR3 is TGCGCCAGCAGCGTGGACTCTCTCAATGAGCAGTACTTC. The gene calls are TRBV5-1 and TRBJ2-7, with a weak D call TRBD2 (5 bases). Trimming removed 4 bases at V and 7 bases at J, with 15 bases between. Per germline, CDR1 SGHRS and CDR2 YFSETQ. The CDR3 loop spans 13 amino acids.

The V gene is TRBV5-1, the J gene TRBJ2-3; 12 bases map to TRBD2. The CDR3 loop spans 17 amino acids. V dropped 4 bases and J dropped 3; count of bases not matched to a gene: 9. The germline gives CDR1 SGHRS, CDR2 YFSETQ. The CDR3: CASSPPWTSGTTDTQYF. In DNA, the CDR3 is TGCGCCAGCAGCCCCCCCTGGACTAGCGGGACAACAGATACGCAGTATTTT.

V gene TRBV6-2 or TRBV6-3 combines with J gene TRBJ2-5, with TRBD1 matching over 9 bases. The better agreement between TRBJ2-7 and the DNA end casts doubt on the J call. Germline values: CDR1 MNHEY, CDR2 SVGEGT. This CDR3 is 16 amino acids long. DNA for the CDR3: TGTGCCAGCAGCTCTAGGCGAGGACAGGGGTTCTACGAGCAGTACTTC. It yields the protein CASSSRRGQGFYEQYF.

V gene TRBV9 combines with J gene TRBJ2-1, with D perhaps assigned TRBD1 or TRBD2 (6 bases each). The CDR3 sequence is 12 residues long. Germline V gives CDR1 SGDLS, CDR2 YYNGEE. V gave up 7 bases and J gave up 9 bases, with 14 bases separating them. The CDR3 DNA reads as TGTGCCAGCGGCGGAGGGGGGCGTGAGCAGTTCTTC. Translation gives CASGGGGREQFF.

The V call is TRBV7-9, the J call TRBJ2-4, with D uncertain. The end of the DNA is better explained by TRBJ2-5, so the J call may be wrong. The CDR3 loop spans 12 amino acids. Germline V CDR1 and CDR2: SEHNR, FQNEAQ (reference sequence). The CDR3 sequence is CASSNLSETQYF. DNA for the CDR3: TGTGCCAGCAGCAACCTATCAGAGACCCAGTACTTC.

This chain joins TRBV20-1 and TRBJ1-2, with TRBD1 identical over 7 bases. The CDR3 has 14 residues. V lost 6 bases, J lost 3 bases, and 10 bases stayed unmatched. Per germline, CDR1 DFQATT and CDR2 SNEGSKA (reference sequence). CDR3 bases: TGCAGTGCCTCCGGACAGGTTGTAGACTATGGCTACACCTTC. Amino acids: CSASGQVVDYGYTF.

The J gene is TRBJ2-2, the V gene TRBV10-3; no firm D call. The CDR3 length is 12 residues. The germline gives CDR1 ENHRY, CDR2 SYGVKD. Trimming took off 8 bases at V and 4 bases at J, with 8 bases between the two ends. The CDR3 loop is CAICVRTGELFF. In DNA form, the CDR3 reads TGTGCCATCTGCGTACGCACCGGGGAGCTGTTTTTT.

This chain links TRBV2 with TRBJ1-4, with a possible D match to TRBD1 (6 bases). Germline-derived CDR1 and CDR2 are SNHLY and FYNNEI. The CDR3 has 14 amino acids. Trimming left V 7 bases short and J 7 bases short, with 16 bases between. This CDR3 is CASNQQGSGEKLFF. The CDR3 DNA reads TGTGCCAGCAACCAACAGGGAAGCGGTGAAAAACTGTTTTTT.

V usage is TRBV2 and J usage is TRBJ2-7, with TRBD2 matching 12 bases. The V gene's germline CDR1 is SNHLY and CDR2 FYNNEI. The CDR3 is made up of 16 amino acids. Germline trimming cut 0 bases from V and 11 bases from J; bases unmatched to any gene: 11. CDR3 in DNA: TGTGCCAGCAGTGAAGCGTTGACTAGCGGGAGCCCTTTTAAGTACTTC. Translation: CASSEALTSGSPFKYF.

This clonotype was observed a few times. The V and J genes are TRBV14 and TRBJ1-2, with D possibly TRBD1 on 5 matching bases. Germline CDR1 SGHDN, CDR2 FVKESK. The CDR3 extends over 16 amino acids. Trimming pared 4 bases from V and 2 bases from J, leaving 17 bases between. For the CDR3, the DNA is TGTGCCAGCAGCCGAACCGGCAGCAGGGCAAACTATGGCTACACCTTC. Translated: CASSRTGSRANYGYTF.

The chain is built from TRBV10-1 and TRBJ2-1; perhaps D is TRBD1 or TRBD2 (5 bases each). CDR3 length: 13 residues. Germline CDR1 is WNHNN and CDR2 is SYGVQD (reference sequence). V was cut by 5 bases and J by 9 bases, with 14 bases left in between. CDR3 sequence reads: CASSPGPASEQFF. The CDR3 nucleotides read TGCGCCAGCAGTCCGGGACCGGCCAGTGAGCAGTTCTTC.

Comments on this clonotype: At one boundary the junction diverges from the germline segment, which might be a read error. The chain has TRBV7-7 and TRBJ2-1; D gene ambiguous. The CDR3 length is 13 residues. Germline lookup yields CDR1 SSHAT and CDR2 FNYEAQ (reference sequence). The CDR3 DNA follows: TGTGCTAGCAGCTTAGGCCCCTACAGTGAGCAGTTCTTC. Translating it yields CASSLGPYSEQFF.

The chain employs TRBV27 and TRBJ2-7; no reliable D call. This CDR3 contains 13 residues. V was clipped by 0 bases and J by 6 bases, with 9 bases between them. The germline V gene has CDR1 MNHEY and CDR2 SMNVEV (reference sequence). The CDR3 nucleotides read TGTGCCAGCAGTTTATCGATCGGCACCGAGCAGTACTTC. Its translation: CASSLSIGTEQYF.

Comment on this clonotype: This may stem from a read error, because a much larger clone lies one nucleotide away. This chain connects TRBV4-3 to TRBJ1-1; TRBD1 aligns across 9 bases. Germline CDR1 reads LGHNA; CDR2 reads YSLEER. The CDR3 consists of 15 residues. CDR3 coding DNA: TGCGCCCGCAGCGAGAGGGACAGGGCATTCACTGAAGCTTTCTTT. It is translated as CARSERDRAFTEAFF.

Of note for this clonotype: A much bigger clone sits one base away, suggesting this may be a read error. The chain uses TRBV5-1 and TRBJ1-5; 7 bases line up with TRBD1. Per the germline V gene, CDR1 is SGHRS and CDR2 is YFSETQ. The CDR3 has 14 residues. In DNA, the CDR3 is TGCGCCCGCAGCTGGGACAGCCCCAATCAGCCCCAGCATTTT. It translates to CARSWDSPNQPQHF.

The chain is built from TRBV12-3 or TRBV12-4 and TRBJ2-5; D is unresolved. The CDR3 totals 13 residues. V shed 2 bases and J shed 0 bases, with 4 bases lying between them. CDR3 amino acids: CASSLRDQETQYF. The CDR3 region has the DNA TGTGCCAGCAGTTTACGGGACCAAGAGACCCAGTACTTC.

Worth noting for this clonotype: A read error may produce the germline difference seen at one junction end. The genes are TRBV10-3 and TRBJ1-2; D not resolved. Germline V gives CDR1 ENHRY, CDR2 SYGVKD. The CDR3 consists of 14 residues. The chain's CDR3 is CDISESSDLEGYTF. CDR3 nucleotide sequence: TGTGACATCAGTGAGTCGAGTGACTTGGAGGGCTACACCTTC.

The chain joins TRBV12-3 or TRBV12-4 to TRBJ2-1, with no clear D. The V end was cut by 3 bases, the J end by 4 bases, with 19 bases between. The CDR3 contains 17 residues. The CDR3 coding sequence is TGTGCCAGCAGTTTCAAGGGCCGGGTTCCCCCTTACAATGAGCAGTTCTTC. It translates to CASSFKGRVPPYNEQFF.

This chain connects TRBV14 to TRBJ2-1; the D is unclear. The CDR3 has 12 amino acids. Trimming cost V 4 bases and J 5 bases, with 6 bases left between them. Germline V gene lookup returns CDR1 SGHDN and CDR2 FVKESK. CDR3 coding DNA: TGTGCCAGCAGCCGCTGGAACAATGAGCAGTTCTTC. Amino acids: CASSRWNNEQFF.

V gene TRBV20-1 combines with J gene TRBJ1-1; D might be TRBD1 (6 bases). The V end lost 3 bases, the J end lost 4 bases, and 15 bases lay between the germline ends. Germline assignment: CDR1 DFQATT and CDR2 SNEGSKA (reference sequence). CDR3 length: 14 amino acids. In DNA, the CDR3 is TGCAGTGCTAGGGGAGGGGGGCCAAGCACTGAAGCTTTCTTT. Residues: CSARGGGPSTEAFF.

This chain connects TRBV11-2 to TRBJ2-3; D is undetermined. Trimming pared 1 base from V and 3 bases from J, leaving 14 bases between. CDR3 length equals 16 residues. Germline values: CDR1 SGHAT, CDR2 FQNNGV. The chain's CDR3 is CASSLANTLRTDTQYF. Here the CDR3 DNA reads TGTGCCAGCAGCTTAGCCAATACCCTTAGGACAGATACGCAGTATTTT.

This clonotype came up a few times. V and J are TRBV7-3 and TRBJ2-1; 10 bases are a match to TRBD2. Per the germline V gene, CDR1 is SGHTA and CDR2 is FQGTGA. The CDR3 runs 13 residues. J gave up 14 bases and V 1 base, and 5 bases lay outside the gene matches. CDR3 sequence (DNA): TGTGCCAGCAGCTTAAGGCCTAGCGGGAGTGAGTTCTTC. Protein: CASSLRPSGSEFF.

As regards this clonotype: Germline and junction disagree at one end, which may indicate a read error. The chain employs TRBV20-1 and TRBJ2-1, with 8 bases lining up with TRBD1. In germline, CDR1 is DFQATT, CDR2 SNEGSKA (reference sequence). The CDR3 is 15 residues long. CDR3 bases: TGCAGTGCTAGCCCCTGGACAGGGTCTGGCAATGAGCAGTTCTTT. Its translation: CSASPWTGSGNEQFF.

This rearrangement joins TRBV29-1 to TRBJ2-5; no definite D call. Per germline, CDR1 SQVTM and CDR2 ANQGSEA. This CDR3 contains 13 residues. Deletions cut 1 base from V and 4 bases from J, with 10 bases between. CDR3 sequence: CSVEGTDRETQYF. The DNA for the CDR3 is TGCAGCGTTGAAGGTACAGATCGAGAGACCCAGTACTTC.

This chain's CDR3 is CASTPWADSNQPQHF. The CDR3 bases are TGCGCCAGCACACCTTGGGCAGATAGCAATCAGCCCCAGCATTTT. The chain has TRBV5-1 and TRBJ1-5; D unresolved. The germline CDR1 and CDR2 sequences are SGHRS and YFSETQ. Trimming removed 6 bases from V and 0 bases from J, with 13 bases in between. The CDR3 is 15 amino acids.

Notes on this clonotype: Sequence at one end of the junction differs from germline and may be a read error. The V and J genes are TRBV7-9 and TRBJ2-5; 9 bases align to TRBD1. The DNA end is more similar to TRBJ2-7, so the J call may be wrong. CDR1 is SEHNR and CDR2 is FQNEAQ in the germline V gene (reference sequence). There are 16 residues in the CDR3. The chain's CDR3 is CACSSSSGTGFYEQYF. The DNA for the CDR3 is TGTGCCTGCAGCTCCTCCTCCGGGACAGGGTTCTACGAGCAGTACTTC.

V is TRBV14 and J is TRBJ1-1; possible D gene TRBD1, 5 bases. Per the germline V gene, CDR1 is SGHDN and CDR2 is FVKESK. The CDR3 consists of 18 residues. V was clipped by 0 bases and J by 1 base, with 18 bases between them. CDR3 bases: TGTGCCAGCAGCCAAGAACTCGTATTTGGGACTTCGAACACTGAAGCTTTCTTT. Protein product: CASSQELVFGTSNTEAFF.

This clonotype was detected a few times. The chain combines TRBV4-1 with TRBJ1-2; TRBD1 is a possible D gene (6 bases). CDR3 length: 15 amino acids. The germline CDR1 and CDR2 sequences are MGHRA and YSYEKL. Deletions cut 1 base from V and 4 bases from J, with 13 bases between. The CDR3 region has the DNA TGCGCCAGCAGCCAAGGCCCCGGACAGTCCTATGGCTACACCTTC. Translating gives CASSQGPGQSYGYTF.

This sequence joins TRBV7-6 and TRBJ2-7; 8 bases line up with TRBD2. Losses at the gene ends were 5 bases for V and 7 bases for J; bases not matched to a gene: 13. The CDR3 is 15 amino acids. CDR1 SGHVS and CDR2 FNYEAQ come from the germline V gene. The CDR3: CASSPTSGVYNEQYF. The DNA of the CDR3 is TGTGCCAGCAGCCCCACTAGCGGCGTTTACAATGAGCAGTACTTC.

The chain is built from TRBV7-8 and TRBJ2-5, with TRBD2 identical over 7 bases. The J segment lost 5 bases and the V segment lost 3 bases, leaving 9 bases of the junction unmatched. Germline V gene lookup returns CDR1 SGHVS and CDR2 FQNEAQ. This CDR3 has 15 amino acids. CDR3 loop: CASSFLLAVKETQYF. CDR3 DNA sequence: TGTGCCAGCAGCTTCCTCCTAGCGGTTAAGGAGACCCAGTACTTC.